Listed below are T cell receptor beta chains from one sample, sequenced in a study of T cell repertoires in cytomegalovirus infection. Using its own MiXCR run on the reads, TCRdb lists one record per CDR3 protein. The table shows about 500,000 distinct CDR3 sequences, with roughly a third occurring only once. Their antigens are not known. The material sequenced was cultured PBMCs, taken from culture after CMV antigen stimulation. The origin of the receptors is a human donor in good health (CMV status not recorded). Some clones in this sample may be carry-over from other donors' samples. CDR3s include the opening cysteine and the closing phenylalanine or tryptophan. The order of the fields is CDR3 protein, clone size, V gene. Clone size is given for some rows only: seen once, a few or many times, or a class if the clone is expanded.

cdr3_aa: CASSLEGLAGNFLAKNIQYF; clone_size: few; v_call: TRBV7-2
cdr3_aa: CASSFRLARGETQYF; clone_size: .; v_call: TRBV6-2/TRBV6-3
cdr3_aa: CASRRSAVGDEQFF; clone_size: few; v_call: TRBV2
cdr3_aa: CASSFEQGGNEQFF; clone_size: .; v_call: TRBV27
cdr3_aa: CSARPESSYNEQFF; clone_size: .; v_call: TRBV20-1
cdr3_aa: CASSTSGETYNEQFF; clone_size: once; v_call: TRBV7-4
cdr3_aa: CASTDWGGTDTQYF; clone_size: .; v_call: TRBV6-2/TRBV6-3
cdr3_aa: CASSAYRGGGEKLFF; clone_size: .; v_call: TRBV7-8
cdr3_aa: CASSPPEQGGDTQYF; clone_size: few; v_call: TRBV18
cdr3_aa: CASSLDSPLHF; clone_size: many; v_call: TRBV7-2
cdr3_aa: CASSSRDRGRSGYGYTF; clone_size: .; v_call: TRBV7-9
cdr3_aa: CASSSLPTGAVNIQYF; clone_size: once; v_call: TRBV7-2
cdr3_aa: CSAARANTEAFF; clone_size: once; v_call: TRBV20-1
cdr3_aa: CASSYGRDSPEQFF; clone_size: .; v_call: TRBV9
cdr3_aa: CASSLAVSGGTYEQYF; clone_size: few; v_call: TRBV7-6
cdr3_aa: CASSLGQSNYEQYF; clone_size: .; v_call: TRBV5-1
cdr3_aa: CASSQGPGQFEGYTF; clone_size: few; v_call: TRBV4-3
cdr3_aa: CASSYTTLLAGDGTDTQYF; clone_size: few; v_call: TRBV5-5
cdr3_aa: CASSLELASYNEQFF; clone_size: many; v_call: TRBV7-2
cdr3_aa: CASRAAGANTEAFF; clone_size: .; v_call: TRBV7-8
cdr3_aa: CASSLEQAGEQFF; clone_size: .; v_call: TRBV12-3/TRBV12-4
cdr3_aa: CASSLESGRLNQPQHF; clone_size: many; v_call: TRBV7-2
cdr3_aa: CASSLGDRSTGELFF; clone_size: once; v_call: TRBV11-2
cdr3_aa: CASSSYRTSEPNEQFF; clone_size: few; v_call: TRBV6-2/TRBV6-3
cdr3_aa: CASREQGSNEKLFF; clone_size: .; v_call: TRBV7-2
cdr3_aa: CASSPDRNVAGELFF; clone_size: few; v_call: TRBV19
cdr3_aa: CASREWGGTRNTEAFF; clone_size: few; v_call: TRBV6-2/TRBV6-3
cdr3_aa: CASSSTPNTEAFF; clone_size: few; v_call: TRBV7-2
cdr3_aa: CASRDREYEQYF; clone_size: few; v_call: TRBV7-2
cdr3_aa: CASRSGQGAFSYEQYF; clone_size: .; v_call: TRBV6-2/TRBV6-3
cdr3_aa: CATSDPTSNTGELFF; clone_size: few; v_call: TRBV24-1
cdr3_aa: CASSSTRFPEQFF; clone_size: few; v_call: TRBV6-2/TRBV6-3
cdr3_aa: CASSLRPSGRATNEQFF; clone_size: many; v_call: TRBV7-2
cdr3_aa: CAISAGSETQYF; clone_size: .; v_call: TRBV10-3
cdr3_aa: CSVGRQDFSEQYF; clone_size: .; v_call: TRBV29-1
cdr3_aa: CASRAGGNEQFF; clone_size: many; v_call: TRBV7-2
cdr3_aa: CAWSVGSGKEKLFF; clone_size: .; v_call: TRBV30
cdr3_aa: CASRTRTGPNSPLHF; clone_size: few; v_call: TRBV11-2
cdr3_aa: CASSREGRGNEQFF; clone_size: .; v_call: TRBV4-3
cdr3_aa: CAIGGTGPGEQFF; clone_size: .; v_call: TRBV10-3
cdr3_aa: CASGWREGYEKLFF; clone_size: .; v_call: TRBV6-2/TRBV6-3
cdr3_aa: CASRGQYNEQFF; clone_size: .; v_call: TRBV19
cdr3_aa: CASRWDREYGYTF; clone_size: few; v_call: TRBV19
cdr3_aa: CASSSGFSNQPQHF; clone_size: many; v_call: TRBV7-2
cdr3_aa: CASRSQTGYTF; clone_size: .; v_call: TRBV6-2/TRBV6-3
cdr3_aa: CASSPSRGLETQYF; clone_size: .; v_call: TRBV25-1